The rows below give T cell receptor beta chains drawn from one sample of a study of response to subunit inactivated influenza vaccine. TCRdb fed the RT-PCR reads into MiXCR, producing one record per CDR3 protein. Of approximately 500,000 distinct CDR3 sequences detected, 10% to 15% appear once; the ten largest clones hold around 13%. The specimen was PBMCs from blood, collected about 40 days after vaccination. The source is a man between 45 and 60 years old who received an inactivated influenza vaccine. Each CDR3 is given with its conserved first and last residue. Fields, in order: clone size, J gene, D gene, V gene, CDR3 DNA, CDR3 protein. The D gene is left open where the match is weak. The size of a clone is reported for some rows only, either as once, few or many, or as a class for expanded clones.

>few|TRBJ2-5|.|TRBV10-1
TGCGCCAGCATAATGGACCAAGAGACCCAGTACTTC
CASIMDQETQYF
>.|TRBJ1-1|TRBD1|TRBV10-3
TGTGCCATCGGGACAGGAGCCATGAACACTGAAGCTTTCTTT
CAIGTGAMNTEAFF
>.|TRBJ2-3|.|TRBV20-1
TGCAGTGCTAGCCTAGCACCCACCACAGATACGCAGTATTTT
CSASLAPTTDTQYF
>few|TRBJ2-3|.|TRBV11-2
TGTGCCAGCAGCTTTGGGGAGGCAGATACGCAGTATTTT
CASSFGEADTQYF
>.|TRBJ1-5|.|TRBV6-5
TGTGCCAGCAGTTACTCGAGGGGGGGCAATCAGCCCCAGCATTTT
CASSYSRGGNQPQHF
>few|TRBJ2-2|.|TRBV13
TGTGCCAGCAGCTTAGGCCGGGAACACCGGTCCGGGGAGCTGTTTTTT
CASSLGREHRSGELFF
>many|TRBJ1-2|.|TRBV18
TGTGCCAGCTCACCACCGTCCGGGCATTATGGCTACACCTTC
CASSPPSGHYGYTF
>.|TRBJ2-5|.|TRBV5-1
TGCGCCAGCAGCTTGGGCAACACAGAGACCCAGTACTTC
CASSLGNTETQYF
>.|TRBJ2-2|.|TRBV6-5
TGTGCCAGCAGTTACTATAACACCGGGGAGCTGTTTTTT
CASSYYNTGELFF
>.|TRBJ2-5|TRBD1|TRBV7-9
TGTGCCAGCGGACAGGGGCAGGGATCGGAGACCCAGTACTTC
CASGQGQGSETQYF
>.|TRBJ1-6|.|TRBV20-1
TGCAGTGCTCCCCTAGGGGGGGTCGATAATTCACCCCTCCACTTT
CSAPLGGVDNSPLHF
>many|TRBJ1-1|.|TRBV2
TGTGCCAGCAGTGCGACAGGGAACACTGAAGCTTTCTTT
CASSATGNTEAFF
>few|TRBJ2-7|.|TRBV5-1
TGCGCCAGCAGCTTGCTGTCAGGGATCGACGAGCAGTACTTC
CASSLLSGIDEQYF
>many|TRBJ1-1|.|TRBV29-1
TGCAGCGTTGTTCCTCGGCAGCAGAACACTGAAGCTTTCTTT
CSVVPRQQNTEAFF